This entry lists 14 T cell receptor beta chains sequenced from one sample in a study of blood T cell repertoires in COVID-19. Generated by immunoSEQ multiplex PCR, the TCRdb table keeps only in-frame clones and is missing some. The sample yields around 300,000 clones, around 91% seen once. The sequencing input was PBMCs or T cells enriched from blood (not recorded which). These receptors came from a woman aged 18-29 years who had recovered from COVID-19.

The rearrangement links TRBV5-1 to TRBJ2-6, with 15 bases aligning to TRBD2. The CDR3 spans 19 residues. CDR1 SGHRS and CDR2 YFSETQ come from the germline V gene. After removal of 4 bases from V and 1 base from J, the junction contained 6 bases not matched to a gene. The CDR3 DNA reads TGCGCCAGCAGCCTAGGGACTAGCGGGGGGAAGTCTGGGGCCAACGTCCTGACTTTC. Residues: CASSLGTSGGKSGANVLTF.

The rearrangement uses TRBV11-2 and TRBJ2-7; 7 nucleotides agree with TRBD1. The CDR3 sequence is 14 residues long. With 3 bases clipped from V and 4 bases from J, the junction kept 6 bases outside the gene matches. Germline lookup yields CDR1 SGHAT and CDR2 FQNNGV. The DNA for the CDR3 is TGTGCCAGCAGCTTTGGTCAGGGGGAGTACGAGCAGTACTTC. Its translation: CASSFGQGEYEQYF.

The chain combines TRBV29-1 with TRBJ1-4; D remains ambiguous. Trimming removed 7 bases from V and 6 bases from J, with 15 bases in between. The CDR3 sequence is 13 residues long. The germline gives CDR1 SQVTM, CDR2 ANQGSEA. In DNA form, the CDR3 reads TGCAGCGCCCCTGACGGGGTGGATGAAAAACTGTTTTTT. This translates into CSAPDGVDEKLFF.

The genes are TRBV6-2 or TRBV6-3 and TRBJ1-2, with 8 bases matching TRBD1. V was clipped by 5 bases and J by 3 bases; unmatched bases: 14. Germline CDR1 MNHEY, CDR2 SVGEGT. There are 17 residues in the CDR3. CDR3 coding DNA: TGTGCCAGCAGTCAGATTGGACAGGGCCCTCTCCACTATGGCTACACCTTC. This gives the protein CASSQIGQGPLHYGYTF.

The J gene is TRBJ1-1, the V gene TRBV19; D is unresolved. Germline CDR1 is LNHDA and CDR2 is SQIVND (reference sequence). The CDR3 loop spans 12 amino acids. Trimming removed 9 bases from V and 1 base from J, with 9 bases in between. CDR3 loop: CASRVRNTEAFF. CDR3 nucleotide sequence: TGTGCCAGCCGGGTAAGGAACACTGAAGCTTTCTTT.

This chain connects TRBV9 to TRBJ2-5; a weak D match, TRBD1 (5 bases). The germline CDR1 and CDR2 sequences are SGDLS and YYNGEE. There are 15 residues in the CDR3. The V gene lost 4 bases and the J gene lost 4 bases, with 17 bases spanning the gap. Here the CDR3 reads CASSQPQGRVETQYF. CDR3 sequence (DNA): TGTGCCAGCAGCCAACCCCAGGGTCGGGTAGAGACCCAGTACTTC.

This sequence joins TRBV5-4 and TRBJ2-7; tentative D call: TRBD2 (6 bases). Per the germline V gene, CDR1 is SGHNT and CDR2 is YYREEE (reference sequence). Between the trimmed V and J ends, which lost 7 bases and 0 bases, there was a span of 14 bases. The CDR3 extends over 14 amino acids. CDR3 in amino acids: CASARGVSSYEQYF. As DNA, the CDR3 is TGTGCCAGCGCCCGCGGGGTATCCTCCTACGAGCAGTACTTC.

CDR3 DNA sequence: TGTGCCAGCAGTGAAGGATGGGGCGGACAGGGGACTGAAGCTTTCTTT. Its translation: CASSEGWGGQGTEAFF. The chain has TRBV2 and TRBJ1-1; TRBD1 agrees at 9 bases. This CDR3 contains 16 residues. Germline CDR1 and CDR2: SNHLY and FYNNEI. The V segment lost 1 base and the J segment 5 bases; nucleotides outside the gene matches: 8.

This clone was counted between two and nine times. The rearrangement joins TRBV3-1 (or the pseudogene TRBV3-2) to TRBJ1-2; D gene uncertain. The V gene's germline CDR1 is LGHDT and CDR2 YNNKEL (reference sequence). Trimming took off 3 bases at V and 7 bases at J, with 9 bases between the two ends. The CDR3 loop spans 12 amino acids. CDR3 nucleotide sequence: TGTGCCAGCAGCCACCAAGGGAGTGGCTACACCTTC. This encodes CASSHQGSGYTF.

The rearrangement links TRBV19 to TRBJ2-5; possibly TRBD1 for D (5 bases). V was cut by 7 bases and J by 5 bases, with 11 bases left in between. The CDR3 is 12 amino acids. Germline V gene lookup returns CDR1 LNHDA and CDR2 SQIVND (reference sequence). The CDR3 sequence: CASTRSGETQYF. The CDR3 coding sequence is TGTGCCAGTACCCGCTCAGGGGAGACCCAGTACTTC.

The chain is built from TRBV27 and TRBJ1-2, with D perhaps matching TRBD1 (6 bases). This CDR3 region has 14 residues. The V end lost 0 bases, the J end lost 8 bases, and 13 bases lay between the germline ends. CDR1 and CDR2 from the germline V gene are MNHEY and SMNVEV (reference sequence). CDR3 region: CASSLSGRGLGYTF. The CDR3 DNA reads TGTGCCAGCAGTTTATCTGGGAGGGGGTTGGGCTACACCTTC.

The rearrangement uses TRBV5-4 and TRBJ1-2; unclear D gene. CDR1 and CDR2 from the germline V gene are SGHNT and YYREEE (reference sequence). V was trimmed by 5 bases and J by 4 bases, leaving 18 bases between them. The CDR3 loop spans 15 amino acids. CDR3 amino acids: CASSIFVRSGYGYTF. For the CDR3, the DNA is TGTGCCAGCAGTATCTTCGTCCGATCGGGCTATGGCTACACCTTC. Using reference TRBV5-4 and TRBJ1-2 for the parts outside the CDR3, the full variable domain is ETGVTQSPTHLIKTRGQQVTLRCSSQSGHNTVSWYQQALGQGPQFIFQYYREEENGRGNFPPRFSGLQFPNYSSELNVNALELDDSALYLCASSIFVRSGYGYTFGSGTRLTVV.

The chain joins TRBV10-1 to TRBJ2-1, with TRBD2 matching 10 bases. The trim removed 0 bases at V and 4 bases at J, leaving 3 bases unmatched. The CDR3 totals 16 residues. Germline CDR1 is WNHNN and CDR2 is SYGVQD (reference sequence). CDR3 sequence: CASSESRTSGYNEQFF. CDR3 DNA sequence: TGCGCCAGCAGTGAGTCGAGGACTAGCGGTTACAATGAGCAGTTCTTC.

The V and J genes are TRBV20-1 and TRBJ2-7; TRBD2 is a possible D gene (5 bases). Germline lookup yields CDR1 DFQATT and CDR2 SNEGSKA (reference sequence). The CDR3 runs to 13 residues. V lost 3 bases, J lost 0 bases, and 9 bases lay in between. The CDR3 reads CSASTRDSYEQYF. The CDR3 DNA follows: TGCAGTGCTAGTACTAGGGACTCCTACGAGCAGTACTTC.